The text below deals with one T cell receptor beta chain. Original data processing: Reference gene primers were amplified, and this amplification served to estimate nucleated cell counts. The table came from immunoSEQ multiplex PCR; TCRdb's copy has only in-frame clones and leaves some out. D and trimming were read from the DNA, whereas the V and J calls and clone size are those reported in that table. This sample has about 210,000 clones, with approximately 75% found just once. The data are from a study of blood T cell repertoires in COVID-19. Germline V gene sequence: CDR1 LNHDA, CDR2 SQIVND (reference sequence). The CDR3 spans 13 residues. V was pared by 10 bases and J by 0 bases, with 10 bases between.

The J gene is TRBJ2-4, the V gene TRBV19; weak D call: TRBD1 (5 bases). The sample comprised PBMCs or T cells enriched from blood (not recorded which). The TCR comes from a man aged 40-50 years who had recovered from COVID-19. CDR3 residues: CATEDIAKNIQYF. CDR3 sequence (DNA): TGTGCCACCGAGGACATAGCCAAAAACATTCAGTACTTC.